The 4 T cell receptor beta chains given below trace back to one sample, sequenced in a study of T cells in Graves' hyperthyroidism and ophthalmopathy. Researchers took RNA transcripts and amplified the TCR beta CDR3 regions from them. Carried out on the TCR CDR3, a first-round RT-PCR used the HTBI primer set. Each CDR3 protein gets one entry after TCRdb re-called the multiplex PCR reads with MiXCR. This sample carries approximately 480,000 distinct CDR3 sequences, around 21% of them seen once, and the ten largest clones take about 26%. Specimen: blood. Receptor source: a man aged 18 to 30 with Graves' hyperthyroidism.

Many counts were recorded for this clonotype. The CDR3 region has the DNA TGTGCCATCAAAGGAGGGTCTACCTACGAGCAGTACTTC. Translated, it gives CAIKGGSTYEQYF. The chain joins TRBV10-3 to TRBJ2-7; a weak D match, TRBD2 (6 bases). Germline assignment: CDR1 ENHRY and CDR2 SYGVKD. CDR3 length: 13 amino acids. V lost 7 bases and J 2 bases, leaving 12 bases between the germline ends.

CDR3 in DNA: TGTGCCAGTAGCCACAGGGGGCGCGGGGAGCTGTTTTTT. Translation: CASSHRGRGELFF. The rearrangement uses TRBV19 and TRBJ2-2; 9 bases fit TRBD1. The trim removed 6 bases at V and 7 bases at J, leaving 3 bases unmatched. The CDR3 consists of 13 residues. CDR1 and CDR2 (germline): LNHDA, SQIVND (reference sequence).

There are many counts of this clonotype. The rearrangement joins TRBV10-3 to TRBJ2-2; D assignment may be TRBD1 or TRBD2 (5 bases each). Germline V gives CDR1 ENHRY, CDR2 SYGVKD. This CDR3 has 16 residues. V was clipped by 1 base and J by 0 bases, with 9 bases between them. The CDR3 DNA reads TGTGCCATCAGTGAGTGGGGGAGAGCGAACACCGGGGAGCTGTTTTTT. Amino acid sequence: CAISEWGRANTGELFF.

The CDR3 is CSAARDRSSYEQYF. The CDR3 bases are TGCAGTGCCGCAAGGGACAGGAGCTCCTACGAGCAGTACTTC. This chain connects TRBV20-1 to TRBJ2-7; 8 positions agree with TRBD1. V was pared by 6 bases and J by 0 bases, with 7 bases of the junction left unmatched. From germline, CDR1 is DFQATT and CDR2 SNEGSKA (reference sequence). This CDR3 is built from 14 residues.